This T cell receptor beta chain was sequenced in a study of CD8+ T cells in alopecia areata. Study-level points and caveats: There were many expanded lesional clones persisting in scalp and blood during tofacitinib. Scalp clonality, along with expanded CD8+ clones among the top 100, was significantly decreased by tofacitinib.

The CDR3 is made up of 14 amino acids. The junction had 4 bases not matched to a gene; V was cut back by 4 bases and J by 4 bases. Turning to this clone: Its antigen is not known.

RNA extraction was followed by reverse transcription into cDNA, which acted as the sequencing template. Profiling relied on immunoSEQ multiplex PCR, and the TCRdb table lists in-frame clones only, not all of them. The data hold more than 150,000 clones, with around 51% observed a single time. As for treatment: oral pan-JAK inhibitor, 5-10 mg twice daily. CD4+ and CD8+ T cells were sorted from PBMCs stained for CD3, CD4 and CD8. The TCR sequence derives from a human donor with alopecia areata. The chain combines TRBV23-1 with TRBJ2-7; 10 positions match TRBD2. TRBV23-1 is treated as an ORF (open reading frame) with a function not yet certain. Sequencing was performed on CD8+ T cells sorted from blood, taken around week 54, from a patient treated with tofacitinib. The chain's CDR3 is CASSPVTSGYEQYF. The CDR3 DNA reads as TGCGCCAGCAGTCCCGTGACTAGCGGGTACGAGCAGTACTTC.